This note documents a single TCR beta chain sequence. As yet, its antigen is unknown. The record originates from a study of cytomegalovirus exposure and HLA in healthy donors. With 60 Vbeta and 13 Jbeta primers, the PCR was carried out. The table came from immunoSEQ multiplex PCR; TCRdb's copy has only in-frame clones and leaves some out. This sample's table reports 60,000 to 70,000 clones. Points from the study as a whole: Cytomegalovirus-associated status was assigned to approximately 160 TCR beta chains. What TCR beta sequences reportedly achieved was accurate prediction of HLA-A and HLA-B alleles in most subjects.

J lost 1 base, V lost 4 bases, and 4 bases had no gene match. CDR3 length equals 14 residues. Germline values: CDR1 SGHRS, CDR2 YFSETQ. The receptor's source is a man aged 25 to 45 in good health and CMV-seropositive. Source material: PBMCs. The chain couples TRBV5-1 to TRBJ2-5, with 7 bases aligning to TRBD1. The CDR3, as DNA: TGCGCCAGCAGCCGTGACAGGGCCCAAGAGACCCAGTACTTC. Encoded protein: CASSRDRAQETQYF.